A selection of T cell receptor beta chains follows, all from one sample in a study of OX40 agonist ivuxolimab in advanced cancers. TCRdb's copy holds only in-frame clones and misses some; the assay was immunoSEQ multiplex PCR. Of 150,000 to 180,000 clones listed, around 94% are singletons. The sequences come from CD4+ or CD8+ T cells sorted from blood, collected in a trial of the OX40 agonist ivuxolimab. The receptors originated from an adult with an advanced solid tumor such as melanoma, head and neck, liver or kidney cancer. Both conserved end residues are part of each CDR3.

V gene: TRBV5-1; CDR3 length: 17; CDR3 protein: CASSAGLADSSYNEQFF
V gene: TRBV4-1; CDR3 length: 12; CDR3 protein: CASSRVNEKLFF
V gene: TRBV4-1; CDR3 length: 17; CDR3 protein: CASSQDPGGGSYNEQFF
V gene: TRBV7-3; CDR3 length: 13; CDR3 protein: CASSRTVSYEQYF
V gene: TRBV7-8; CDR3 length: 16; CDR3 protein: CASSPPGLLGGTEAFF
V gene: TRBV5-1; CDR3 length: 16; CDR3 protein: CASSLVGSVSGNTIYF
V gene: TRBV5-1; CDR3 length: 12; CDR3 protein: CASSLEKGGLFF
V gene: TRBV6-5; CDR3 length: 16; CDR3 protein: CASSYGSSYSTDTQYF
V gene: TRBV9; CDR3 length: 15; CDR3 protein: CASSVRVSSGETQYF
V gene: TRBV6-1; CDR3 length: 14; CDR3 protein: CASGWFSEGNEQFF
V gene: TRBV2; CDR3 length: 14; CDR3 protein: CASSPGTGAYGYTF
V gene: TRBV28; CDR3 length: 12; CDR3 protein: CASSLGGYEQYF
V gene: TRBV18; CDR3 length: 17; CDR3 protein: CASSPGTSGTLSYEQYF
V gene: TRBV7-7; CDR3 length: 13; CDR3 protein: CASSLVSGTEAFF
V gene: TRBV9; CDR3 length: 13; CDR3 protein: CASSYGTGTEAFF
V gene: TRBV29-1; CDR3 length: 14; CDR3 protein: CSVGASGTLRIQFF
V gene: TRBV5-6; CDR3 length: 15; CDR3 protein: CASSYYTRNTDTQYF
V gene: TRBV10-1; CDR3 length: 15; CDR3 protein: CASRRTSRAADTQYF
V gene: TRBV5-6; CDR3 length: 14; CDR3 protein: CASSPPRGGGVQYF
V gene: TRBV21-1; CDR3 length: 14; CDR3 protein: CASSRRQAYYGYTF
V gene: TRBV7-6; CDR3 length: 17; CDR3 protein: CASSLLGAGSNNSPLHF
V gene: TRBV15; CDR3 length: 17; CDR3 protein: CATSRVGQGLAKNIQYF
V gene: TRBV7-3; CDR3 length: 15; CDR3 protein: CASSPYRGAGGELFF
V gene: TRBV9; CDR3 length: 15; CDR3 protein: CASSDGTERRAEAFF
V gene: TRBV19; CDR3 length: 18; CDR3 protein: CASSIQELRTSGRAGQFF
V gene: TRBV6-5; CDR3 length: 15; CDR3 protein: CASSPTGLSGNTIYF
V gene: TRBV7-7; CDR3 length: 14; CDR3 protein: CASSPGTNSYEQYF
V gene: TRBV12-5; CDR3 length: 15; CDR3 protein: CASGLVTGPLVEQFF
V gene: TRBV21-1; CDR3 length: 11; CDR3 protein: CGTGVAYEQYF
V gene: TRBV6-1; CDR3 length: 16; CDR3 protein: CASSEGGVVGPGELFF
V gene: TRBV7-2; CDR3 length: 13; CDR3 protein: CASRLGGFTEAFF
V gene: TRBV6-5; CDR3 length: 16; CDR3 protein: CASSYSTPGQGGEQFF
V gene: TRBV6-5; CDR3 length: 16; CDR3 protein: CASSYSIPGLQETQYF
V gene: TRBV6-5; CDR3 length: 13; CDR3 protein: CASRAMRTGELFF
V gene: TRBV5-6; CDR3 length: 14; CDR3 protein: CASRFGGGNEKLFF
V gene: TRBV5-1; CDR3 length: 13; CDR3 protein: CASGTTGRYEQYF
V gene: TRBV11-2; CDR3 length: 19; CDR3 protein: CASSPIDRGRGGRSYEQYF
V gene: TRBV5-1; CDR3 length: 14; CDR3 protein: CASSFGTGQETQYF
V gene: TRBV9; CDR3 length: 12; CDR3 protein: CASSPTGPPLHF
V gene: TRBV7-8; CDR3 length: 18; CDR3 protein: CASSLAGGLAGVKDTQYF
V gene: TRBV7-3; CDR3 length: 14; CDR3 protein: CASSLGGVADTQYF
V gene: TRBV6-5; CDR3 length: 14; CDR3 protein: CASGGLVGTDTQYF
V gene: TRBV10-3; CDR3 length: 14; CDR3 protein: CAITAGVGSYGYTF
V gene: TRBV5-8; CDR3 length: 12; CDR3 protein: CASSLDGNEQFF
V gene: TRBV6-6; CDR3 length: 15; CDR3 protein: CASRATGFSTDTQYF